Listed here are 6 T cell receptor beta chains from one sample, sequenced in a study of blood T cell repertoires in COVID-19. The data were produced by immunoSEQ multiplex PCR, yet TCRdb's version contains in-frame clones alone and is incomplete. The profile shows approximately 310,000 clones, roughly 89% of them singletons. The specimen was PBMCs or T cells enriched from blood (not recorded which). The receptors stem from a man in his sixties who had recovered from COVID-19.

The CDR3 is CASRWDRSFGEQFF. In nucleotides, the CDR3 is TGTGCCAGTCGGTGGGACAGGTCTTTCGGGGAGCAGTTCTTC. The gene calls are TRBV19 and TRBJ2-1, with 8 bases aligning to TRBD1. This CDR3 comprises 14 residues. V shed 8 bases and J 10 bases; nucleotides not matched to a gene: 13. Germline CDR1 is LNHDA and CDR2 is SQIVND (reference sequence).

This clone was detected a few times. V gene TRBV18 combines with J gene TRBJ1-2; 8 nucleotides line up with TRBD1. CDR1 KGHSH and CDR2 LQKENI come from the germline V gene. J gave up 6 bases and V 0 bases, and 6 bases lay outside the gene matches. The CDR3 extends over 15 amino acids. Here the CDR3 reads CASSPPAGGINGYTF. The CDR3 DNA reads TGTGCCAGCTCACCACCGGCAGGGGGCATCAATGGCTACACCTTC.

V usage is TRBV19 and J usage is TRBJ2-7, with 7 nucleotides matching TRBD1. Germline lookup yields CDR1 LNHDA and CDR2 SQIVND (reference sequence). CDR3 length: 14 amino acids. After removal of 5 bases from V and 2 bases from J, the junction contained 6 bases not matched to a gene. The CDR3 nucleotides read TGTGCCAGTAGTCTAGGCACAGGGGCCTACGAGCAGTACTTC. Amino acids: CASSLGTGAYEQYF.

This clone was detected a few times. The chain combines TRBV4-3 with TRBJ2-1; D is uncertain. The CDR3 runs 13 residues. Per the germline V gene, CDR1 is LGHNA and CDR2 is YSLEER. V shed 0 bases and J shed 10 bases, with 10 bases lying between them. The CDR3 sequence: CASSQEWLREQFF. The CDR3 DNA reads TGCGCCAGCAGCCAAGAATGGCTCAGGGAGCAGTTCTTC.

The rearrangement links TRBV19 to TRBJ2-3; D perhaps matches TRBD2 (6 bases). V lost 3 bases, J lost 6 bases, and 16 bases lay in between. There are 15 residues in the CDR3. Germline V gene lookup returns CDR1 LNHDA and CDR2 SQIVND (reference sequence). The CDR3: CASSISAGRADTQYF. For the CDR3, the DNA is TGTGCCAGTAGTATTTCGGCGGGAAGGGCGGATACGCAGTATTTT.

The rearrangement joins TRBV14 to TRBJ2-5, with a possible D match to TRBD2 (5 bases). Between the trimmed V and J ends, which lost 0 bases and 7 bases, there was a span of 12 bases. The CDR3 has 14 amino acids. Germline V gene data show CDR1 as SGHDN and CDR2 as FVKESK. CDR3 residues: CASSQEASWGTQYF. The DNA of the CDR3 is TGTGCCAGCAGCCAAGAGGCTAGCTGGGGGACCCAGTACTTC.